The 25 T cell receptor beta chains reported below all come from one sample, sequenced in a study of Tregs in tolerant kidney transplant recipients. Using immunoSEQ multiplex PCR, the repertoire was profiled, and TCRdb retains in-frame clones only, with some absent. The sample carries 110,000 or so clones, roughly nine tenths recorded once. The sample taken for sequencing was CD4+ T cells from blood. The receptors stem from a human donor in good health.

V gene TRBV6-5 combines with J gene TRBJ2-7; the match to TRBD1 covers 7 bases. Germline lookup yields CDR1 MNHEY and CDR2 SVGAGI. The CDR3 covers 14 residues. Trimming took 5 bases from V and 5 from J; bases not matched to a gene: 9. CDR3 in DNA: TGTGCCAGCAGTACCTGGACAGGTCTAAACGAGCAGTACTTC. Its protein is CASSTWTGLNEQYF.

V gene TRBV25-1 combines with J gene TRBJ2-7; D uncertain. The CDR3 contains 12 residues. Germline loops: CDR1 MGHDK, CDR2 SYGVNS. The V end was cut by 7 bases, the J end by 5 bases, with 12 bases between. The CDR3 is CASIGFSNEQYF. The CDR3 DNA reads TGTGCCAGCATTGGGTTCAGCAACGAGCAGTACTTC.

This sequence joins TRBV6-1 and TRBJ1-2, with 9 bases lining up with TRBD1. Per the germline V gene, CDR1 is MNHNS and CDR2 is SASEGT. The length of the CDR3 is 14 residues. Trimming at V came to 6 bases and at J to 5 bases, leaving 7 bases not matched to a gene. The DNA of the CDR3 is TGTGCCAGCAGAATGGACAGGGGTGAATATGGCTACACCTTC. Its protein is CASRMDRGEYGYTF.

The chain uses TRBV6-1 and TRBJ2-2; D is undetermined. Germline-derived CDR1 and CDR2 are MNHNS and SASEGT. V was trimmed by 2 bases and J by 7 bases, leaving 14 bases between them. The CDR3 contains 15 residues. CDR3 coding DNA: TGTGCCAGCAGTGAAAGGGTGGTGGGTGTCGGGGAGCTGTTTTTT. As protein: CASSERVVGVGELFF.

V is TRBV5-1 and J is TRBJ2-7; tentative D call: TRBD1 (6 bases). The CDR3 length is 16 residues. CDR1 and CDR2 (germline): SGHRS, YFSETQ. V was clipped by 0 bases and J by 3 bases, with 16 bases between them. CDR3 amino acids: CASSLARGRAFYEQYF. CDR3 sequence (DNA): TGCGCCAGCAGCTTGGCAAGGGGGAGAGCTTTCTACGAGCAGTACTTC.

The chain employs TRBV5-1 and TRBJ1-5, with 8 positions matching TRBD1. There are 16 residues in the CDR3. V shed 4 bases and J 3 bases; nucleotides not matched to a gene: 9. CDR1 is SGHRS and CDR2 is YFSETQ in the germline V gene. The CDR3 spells CASSPGTGVYNQPQHF. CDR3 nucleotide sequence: TGCGCCAGCAGCCCGGGGACAGGCGTATACAATCAGCCCCAGCATTTT.

CDR3 sequence: CASSEVGGGYGYTF. The DNA of the CDR3 is TGCGCCAGCAGTGAAGTTGGGGGAGGCTATGGCTACACCTTC. The J gene is TRBJ1-2, the V gene TRBV10-2; tentatively, D is TRBD1 (5 bases). Germline-derived CDR1 and CDR2 are WSHSY and SAAADI. Trimming pared 3 bases from V and 4 bases from J, leaving 12 bases between. The CDR3 totals 14 residues.

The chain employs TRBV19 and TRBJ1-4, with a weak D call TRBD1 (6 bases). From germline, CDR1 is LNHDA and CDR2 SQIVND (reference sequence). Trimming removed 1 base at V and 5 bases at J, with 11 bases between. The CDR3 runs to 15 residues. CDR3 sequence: CASSIVGGPNEKLFF. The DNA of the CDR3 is TGTGCCAGTAGTATAGTTGGGGGCCCGAATGAAAAACTGTTTTTT.

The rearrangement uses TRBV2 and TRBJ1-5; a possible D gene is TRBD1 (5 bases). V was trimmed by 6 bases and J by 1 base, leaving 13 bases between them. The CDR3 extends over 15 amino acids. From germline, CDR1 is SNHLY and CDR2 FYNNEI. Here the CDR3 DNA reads TGTGCCAGCAGCGCGAGCAGGGTAAGCAATCAGCCCCAGCATTTT. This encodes CASSASRVSNQPQHF.

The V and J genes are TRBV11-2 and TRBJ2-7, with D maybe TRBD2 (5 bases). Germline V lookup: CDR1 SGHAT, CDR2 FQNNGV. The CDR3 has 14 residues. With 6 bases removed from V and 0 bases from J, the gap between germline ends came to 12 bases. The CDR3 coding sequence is TGTGCCAGCAGTGATAGAGGGTTCTCCTACGAGCAGTACTTC. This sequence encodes CASSDRGFSYEQYF.

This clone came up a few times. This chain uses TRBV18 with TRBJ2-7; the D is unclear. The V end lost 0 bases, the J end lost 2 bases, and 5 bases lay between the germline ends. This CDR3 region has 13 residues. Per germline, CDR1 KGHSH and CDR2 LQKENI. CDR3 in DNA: TGTGCCAGCTCACCACCGGCCACCTACGAGCAGTACTTC. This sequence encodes CASSPPATYEQYF.

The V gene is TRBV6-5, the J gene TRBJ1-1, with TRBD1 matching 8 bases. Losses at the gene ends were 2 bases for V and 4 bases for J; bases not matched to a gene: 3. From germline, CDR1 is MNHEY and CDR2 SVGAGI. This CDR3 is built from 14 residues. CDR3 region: CASSYQGASTEAFF. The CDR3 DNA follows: TGTGCCAGCAGTTACCAGGGGGCGAGCACTGAAGCTTTCTTT.

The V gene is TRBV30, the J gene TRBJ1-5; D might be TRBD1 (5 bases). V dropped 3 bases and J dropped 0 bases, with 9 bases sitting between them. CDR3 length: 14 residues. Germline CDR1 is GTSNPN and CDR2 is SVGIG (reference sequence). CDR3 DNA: TGTGCCTGGAGGTCCGGGACTAGCAATCAGCCCCAGCATTTT. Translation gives CAWRSGTSNQPQHF.

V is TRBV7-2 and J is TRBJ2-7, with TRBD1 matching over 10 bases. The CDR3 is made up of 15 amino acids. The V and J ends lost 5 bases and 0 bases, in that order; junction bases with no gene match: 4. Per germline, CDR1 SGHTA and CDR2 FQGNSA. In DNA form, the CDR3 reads TGTGCCAGCAGCGAAGGGACAGGGGTCTCCTACGAGCAGTACTTC. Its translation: CASSEGTGVSYEQYF.

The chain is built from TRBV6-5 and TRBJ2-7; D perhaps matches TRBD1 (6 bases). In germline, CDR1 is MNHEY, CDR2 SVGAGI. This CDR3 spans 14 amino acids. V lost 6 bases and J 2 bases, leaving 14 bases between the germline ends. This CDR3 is CASRQGPGAYEQYF. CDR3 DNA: TGTGCCAGCAGACAGGGACCAGGGGCCTACGAGCAGTACTTC.

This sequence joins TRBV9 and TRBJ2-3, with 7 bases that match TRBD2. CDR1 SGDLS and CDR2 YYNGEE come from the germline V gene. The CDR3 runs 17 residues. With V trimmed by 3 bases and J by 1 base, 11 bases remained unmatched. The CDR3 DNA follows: TGTGCCAGCAGCGGAGAGCAAGCGGGGAGAGGCACAGATACGCAGTATTTT. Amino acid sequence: CASSGEQAGRGTDTQYF.

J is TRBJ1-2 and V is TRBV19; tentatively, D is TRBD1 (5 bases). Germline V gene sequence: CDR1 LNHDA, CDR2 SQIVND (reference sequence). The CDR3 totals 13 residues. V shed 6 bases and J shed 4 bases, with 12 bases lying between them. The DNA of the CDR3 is TGTGCCAGTAGCGTAGGGGTTACCTATGGCTACACCTTC. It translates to CASSVGVTYGYTF.

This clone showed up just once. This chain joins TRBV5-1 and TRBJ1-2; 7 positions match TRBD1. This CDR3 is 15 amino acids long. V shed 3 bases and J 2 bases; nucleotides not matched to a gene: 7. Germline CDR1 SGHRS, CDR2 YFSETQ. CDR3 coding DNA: TGCGCCAGCAGCTCCCTACAGGGGTCCAACTATGGCTACACCTTC. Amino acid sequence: CASSSLQGSNYGYTF.

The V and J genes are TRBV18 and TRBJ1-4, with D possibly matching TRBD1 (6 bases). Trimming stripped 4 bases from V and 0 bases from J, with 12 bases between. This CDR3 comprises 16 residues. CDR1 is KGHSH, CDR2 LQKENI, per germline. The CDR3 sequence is CASSQDSSSTNEKLFF. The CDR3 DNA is TGTGCCAGCTCACAGGACAGTTCCTCAACTAATGAAAAACTGTTTTTT.

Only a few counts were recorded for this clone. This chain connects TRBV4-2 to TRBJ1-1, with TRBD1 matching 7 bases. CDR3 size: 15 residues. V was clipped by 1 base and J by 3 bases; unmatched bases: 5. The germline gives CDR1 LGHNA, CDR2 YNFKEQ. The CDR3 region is CASSQGQGGDTEAFF. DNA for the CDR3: TGTGCCAGCAGCCAAGGACAGGGTGGTGACACTGAAGCTTTCTTT.

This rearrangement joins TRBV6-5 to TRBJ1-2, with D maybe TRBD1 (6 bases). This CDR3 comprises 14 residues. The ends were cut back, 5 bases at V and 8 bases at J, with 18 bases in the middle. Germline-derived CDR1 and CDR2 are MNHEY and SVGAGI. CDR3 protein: CASSTPQGLGGYTF. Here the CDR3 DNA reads TGTGCCAGCAGTACGCCACAGGGTCTCGGGGGCTACACCTTC.

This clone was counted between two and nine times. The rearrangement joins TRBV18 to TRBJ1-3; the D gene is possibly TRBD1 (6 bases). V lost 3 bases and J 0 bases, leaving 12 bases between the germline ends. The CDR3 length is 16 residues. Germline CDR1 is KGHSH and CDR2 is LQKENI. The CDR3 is CASSPNTGRSGNTIYF. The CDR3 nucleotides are TGTGCCAGCTCACCCAATACAGGGCGCTCTGGAAACACCATATATTTT.

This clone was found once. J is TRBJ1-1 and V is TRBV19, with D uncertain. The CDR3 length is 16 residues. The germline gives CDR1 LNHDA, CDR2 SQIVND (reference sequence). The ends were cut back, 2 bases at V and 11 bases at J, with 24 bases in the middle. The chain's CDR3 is CASSIFPDVVPVNAFF. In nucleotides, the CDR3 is TGTGCCAGTAGTATATTTCCGGACGTAGTACCCGTGAACGCTTTCTTT.

The CDR3 region is CASRRAGDGYGYTF. As DNA, the CDR3 is TGTGCCAGCAGGCGCGCGGGCGATGGCTATGGCTACACCTTC. This rearrangement joins TRBV5-4 to TRBJ1-2; no reliable D call. Germline assignment: CDR1 SGHNT and CDR2 YYREEE (reference sequence). Trimming took off 5 bases at V and 4 bases at J, with 15 bases between the two ends. The CDR3 has 14 amino acids.

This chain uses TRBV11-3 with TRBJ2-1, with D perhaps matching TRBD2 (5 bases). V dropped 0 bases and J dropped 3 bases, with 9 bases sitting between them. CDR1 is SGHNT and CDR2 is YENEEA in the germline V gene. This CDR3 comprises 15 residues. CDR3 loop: CASSLENSGYNEQFF. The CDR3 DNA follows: TGTGCCAGCAGCTTAGAAAACAGCGGCTACAATGAGCAGTTCTTC.